The sequence of this TCR beta chain was determined in a study of blood T cell repertoires in COVID-19. Whole-study context: PBMCs, B-cell-depleted T cells, or T cells were the source of the cDNA or gDNA that made up the material.

Trimming removed 5 bases from V and 4 bases from J; junction bases left unmatched: 4. Looked up from germline, CDR1 is MGHDK and CDR2 is SYGVNS. The CDR3 runs to 15 residues. Per the study methods: How many nucleated cells were present was estimated from reference gene primer amplification. Profiling relied on immunoSEQ multiplex PCR, and the TCRdb table lists in-frame clones only, not all of them. The V and J calls and the clone size are those of that table, but D and trimming were determined from the DNA. The sample lists about 160,000 clones, roughly nine tenths occurring once. This TCR derives from a man aged 55-75 years with active or convalescent COVID-19. The chain couples TRBV25-1 to TRBJ2-3; 12 bases match TRBD2. Sequencing was done on a sample of peripheral blood. The CDR3 sequence: CASSRTSGAADTQYF. The DNA of the CDR3 is TGTGCCAGCAGTCGGACTAGCGGGGCCGCAGATACGCAGTATTTT.